Shown below are 13 T cell receptor beta chains from a single sample sequenced in a study of T cells after somatic rescue of genetic block (dated by TCRdb to about 2020). Library construction relied on the immunoSEQ multiplex PCR assay. TCRdb mirrors the immuneACCESS table, restricted to in-frame sequences. Some clones are absent from its copies; in checked studies, under half trace to an unresolved V gene, and the reason for the others is unknown. The sample table contains around 52,000 clones; only one count was recorded for roughly 96% of them. The ten biggest clones cover about 0.075% of the sample. The sequenced sample was peripheral blood mononuclear cells (PBMCs). All receptors derive from a child less than two years old.

This rearrangement joins TRBV6-5 to TRBJ2-3, with TRBD1 identical over 9 bases. CDR1 MNHEY and CDR2 SVGAGI come from the germline V gene. J gave up 3 bases and V 5 bases, and 0 bases lay outside the gene matches. This CDR3 contains 13 residues. The CDR3 sequence: CASSDRGTDTQYF. In nucleotides, the CDR3 is TGTGCCAGCAGTGACAGGGGGACAGATACGCAGTATTTT.

The chain employs TRBV10-3 and TRBJ2-5; 7 bases are a match to TRBD2. This CDR3 contains 13 residues. Trimming took 8 bases from V and 5 from J; bases not matched to a gene: 8. Germline V gene data show CDR1 as ENHRY and CDR2 as SYGVKD. The CDR3 sequence: CAISTGGLETQYF. DNA for the CDR3: TGTGCCATCTCGACCGGGGGGTTGGAGACCCAGTACTTC.

This clone was detected only once. The rearrangement joins TRBV19 to TRBJ2-5; D gene uncertain. Per the germline V gene, CDR1 is LNHDA and CDR2 is SQIVND (reference sequence). This CDR3 comprises 14 residues. The V end lost 6 bases, the J end lost 2 bases, and 13 bases lay between the germline ends. This chain's CDR3 is CASSVSYIQETQYF. CDR3 nucleotides: TGTGCCAGTAGCGTGAGCTACATTCAAGAGACCCAGTACTTC.

Worth noting for this clone: Relative to the germline gene, one junction end is altered; a read error may explain this. In the same sample, other DNA sequences code for this CDR3. The J gene is TRBJ2-3, the V gene TRBV5-1; 8 bases are a match to TRBD2. CDR1 and CDR2 (germline): SGHRS, YFSETQ. CDR3 length: 15 amino acids. The CDR3 DNA sequence: TGTGCCAGCAGCTTGGTAATAGCGGGGAGAGATACGCAGTATTTT. It translates to CASSLVIAGRDTQYF.

The chain joins TRBV27 to TRBJ2-7; TRBD2 might be the D (7 bases). The germline gives CDR1 MNHEY, CDR2 SMNVEV (reference sequence). V lost 0 bases to trimming and J lost 7 bases, with 10 bases between them. There are 13 residues in the CDR3. Here the CDR3 reads CASSLSEGGEQYF. In DNA, the CDR3 is TGTGCCAGCAGTTTATCGGAGGGGGGGGAGCAGTACTTC.

This clone was found a few times. This chain joins TRBV25-1 and TRBJ1-2, with D tentatively TRBD1 (5 bases). The ends were cut back, 5 bases at V and 6 bases at J, with 13 bases in the middle. The CDR3 contains 13 residues. Germline loops: CDR1 MGHDK, CDR2 SYGVNS. The DNA of the CDR3 is TGTGCCAGCAGTCCTCAGGGTTGGAATGGCTACACCTTC. It specifies CASSPQGWNGYTF.

The gene calls are TRBV6-4 and TRBJ2-7, with D possibly matching TRBD1 (6 bases). The CDR3 runs 13 residues. V dropped 4 bases and J dropped 1 base, with 8 bases sitting between them. The germline CDR1 and CDR2 sequences are MRHNA and SNTAGT. CDR3 sequence: CASSGGGSYEQYF. CDR3 DNA: TGTGCCAGCAGTGGAGGGGGTTCCTACGAGCAGTACTTC.

This clone was found once. The chain carries TRBV28 and TRBJ1-3; 7 bases are a match to TRBD1. With 3 bases clipped from V and 4 bases from J, the junction kept 0 bases outside the gene matches. There are 13 residues in the CDR3. The germline V gene encodes CDR1 MDHEN and CDR2 SYDVKM. The CDR3 reads CASSLDRGNTIYF. CDR3 coding DNA: TGTGCCAGCAGTTTGGACAGGGGAAACACCATATATTTT.

V usage is TRBV10-3 and J usage is TRBJ1-1; tentatively, D is TRBD1 (6 bases). V was trimmed by 4 bases and J by 5 bases, leaving 11 bases between them. The CDR3 consists of 13 residues. Germline-derived CDR1 and CDR2 are ENHRY and SYGVKD. The CDR3 bases are TGTGCCATCAGTGGAATACAGGGAACTGAAGCTTTCTTT. It is translated as CAISGIQGTEAFF.

The sample holds one count of this clone. CDR3 DNA: TGTGCCAGCAGGGACAGCAATCAGCCCCAGCATTTT. Residues: CASRDSNQPQHF. The chain employs TRBV6-5 and TRBJ1-5, with D unresolved. Deletions cut 6 bases from V and 1 base from J, with 4 bases between. The CDR3 loop spans 12 amino acids. Looked up from germline, CDR1 is MNHEY and CDR2 is SVGAGI.

The DNA of the CDR3 is TGTGCCAGCAGTTTTGACTACAAGGGGTATGGCTACACCTTC. This codes for CASSFDYKGYGYTF. The rearrangement links TRBV27 to TRBJ1-2; maybe TRBD1 (5 bases). The V gene lost 3 bases and the J gene lost 5 bases, with 13 bases spanning the gap. This CDR3 is 14 amino acids long. The germline CDR1 and CDR2 sequences are MNHEY and SMNVEV (reference sequence).

The chain has TRBV19 and TRBJ1-5; D is unresolved. CDR1 is LNHDA, CDR2 SQIVND, per germline (reference sequence). The V gene lost 3 bases and the J gene lost 2 bases, with 14 bases spanning the gap. The CDR3 is 16 amino acids. The CDR3 DNA is TGTGCCAGTAGTATTGGACTCGGAGAGCGCAATCAGCCCCAGCATTTT. The encoded protein is CASSIGLGERNQPQHF. The full variable domain, its missing parts supplied by reference TRBV19 and TRBJ1-5, is DGGITQSPKYLFRKEGQNVTLSCEQNLNHDAMYWYRQDPGQGLRLIYYSQIVNDFQKGDIAEGYSVSREKKESFPLTVTSAQKNPTAFYLCASSIGLGERNQPQHFGDGTRLSIL.

The J gene is TRBJ2-6, the V gene TRBV29-1, with 8 bases identical to TRBD2. The CDR3 has 14 amino acids. CDR1 is SQVTM, CDR2 ANQGSEA, per germline. V lost 4 bases, J lost 2 bases, and 1 base stayed unmatched. The CDR3 here is CSVAGGPGANVLTF. CDR3 nucleotide sequence: TGCAGCGTTGCGGGAGGGCCTGGGGCCAACGTCCTGACTTTC.